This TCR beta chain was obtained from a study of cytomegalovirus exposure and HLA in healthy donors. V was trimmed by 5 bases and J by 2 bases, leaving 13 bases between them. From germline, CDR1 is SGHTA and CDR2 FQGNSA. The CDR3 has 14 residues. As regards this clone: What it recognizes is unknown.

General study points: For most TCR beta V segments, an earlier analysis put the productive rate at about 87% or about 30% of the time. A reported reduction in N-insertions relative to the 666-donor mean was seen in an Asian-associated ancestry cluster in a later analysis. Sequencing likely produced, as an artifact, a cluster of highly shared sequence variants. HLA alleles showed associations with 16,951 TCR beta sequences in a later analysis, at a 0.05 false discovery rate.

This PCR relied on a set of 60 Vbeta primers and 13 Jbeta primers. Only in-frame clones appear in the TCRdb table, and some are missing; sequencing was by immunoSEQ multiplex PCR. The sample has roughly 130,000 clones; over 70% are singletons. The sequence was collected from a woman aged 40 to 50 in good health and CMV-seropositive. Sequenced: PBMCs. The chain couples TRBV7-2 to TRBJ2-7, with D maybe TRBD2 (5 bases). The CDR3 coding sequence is TGTGCCAGCAGCCTCCTAGCTGACACCTACGAGCAGTACTTC. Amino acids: CASSLLADTYEQYF.